One sample yielded the 8 T cell receptor beta chains listed below, sequenced in a study of shared clonotypes between healthy human individuals (dated by TCRdb to the early 2020s). The library came from the immunoSEQ multiplex PCR assay. Held by TCRdb, this immuneACCESS table contains in-frame sequences only and omits some clones. Under half of the omission traces to an unresolved V gene where checked; the cause of the rest is unknown. This sample holds 2 million to 2.5 million clones; just over 90% were observed only once. The biggest ten clones account for 0.39% of the sample. Sequenced material: naive CD4+ T cells from PBMCs. The cell subset or site label here, explained by the study, means: CD45RA+ positively selected. These receptors were taken from a man in his late teens or twenties in good health. Some clones in this sample may be carry-over from other donors' samples.

For this clone: This sample also contains other DNA sequences that code for the same CDR3. The chain employs TRBV7-2 and TRBJ2-1; 10 bases map to TRBD2. The CDR3 spans 15 residues. Trimming at V came to 3 bases and at J to 7 bases, leaving 6 bases not matched to a gene. The germline V gene encodes CDR1 SGHTA and CDR2 FQGNSA. The CDR3 coding sequence is TGTGCCAGCAGCTTTAAGCGGGAGGGACGGAATGAGCAGTTCTTC. Protein sequence: CASSFKREGRNEQFF.

A remark on this clone: Other DNA sequences in this sample translate to the same CDR3. The CDR3 region is CASIPPSSGNTIYF. The CDR3 DNA is TGTGCCAGCATCCCCCCCAGTTCCGGAAACACCATATATTTT. J is TRBJ1-3 and V is TRBV28; D not certain. Trimming took off 7 bases at V and 4 bases at J, with 14 bases between the two ends. The CDR3 spans 14 residues. The germline V gene has CDR1 MDHEN and CDR2 SYDVKM.

The genes are TRBV1 and TRBJ2-2; the DNA was not used to check the table's D call, TRBD2. TRBV1 is a listed pseudogene. This CDR3 has 18 amino acids. CDR3 DNA sequence: TGCACCAGCAGCCGCAGACTAGCGGGAGTAAGGAACACCGGGGAGCTGTTTTTT. Translated: CTSSRRLAGVRNTGELFF.

V is TRBV29-1 and J is TRBJ2-3, with D uncertain. The CDR3 is made up of 10 amino acids. V lost 3 bases, J lost 8 bases, and 6 bases lay in between. Germline V CDR1 and CDR2: SQVTM, ANQGSEA. DNA for the CDR3: TGCAGCGTTGACACGGGTACGCAGTATTTT. It translates to CSVDTGTQYF.

The J gene is TRBJ2-2, the V gene TRBV28, with D tentatively TRBD1 or TRBD2 (5 bases each). The germline V and J ends were trimmed by 1 base and 6 bases, with 18 bases remaining between them. In germline, CDR1 is MDHEN, CDR2 SYDVKM. CDR3 length equals 17 residues. The CDR3 region is CASSLLRLGAGAGELFF. The CDR3 DNA reads TGTGCCAGCAGTTTATTGCGCTTAGGGGCGGGCGCCGGGGAGCTGTTTTTT.

The V call is TRBV9, the J call TRBJ2-7; D tentatively fits TRBD1 or TRBD2 (5 bases each). The CDR3 sequence is 15 residues long. The germline V gene has CDR1 SGDLS and CDR2 YYNGEE. Trimming stripped 3 bases from V and 7 bases from J, with 20 bases between. CDR3 sequence: CASSGEARVPGEQYF. The CDR3 DNA is TGTGCCAGCAGCGGCGAAGCCAGGGTCCCGGGGGAGCAGTACTTC. Full variable domain (remainder filled in from reference TRBV9 and TRBJ2-7): DSGVTQTPKHLITATGQRVTLRCSPRSGDLSVYWYQQSLDQGLQFLIQYYNGEERAKGNILERFSAQQFPDLHSELNLSSLELGDSALYFCASSGEARVPGEQYFGPGTRLTVT.

In this sample, this clone turned up many times. The chain uses TRBV19 and TRBJ1-5; possibly TRBD1 for D (5 bases). Between the trimmed V and J ends, which lost 10 bases and 5 bases, there was a span of 18 bases. The CDR3 sequence is 14 residues long. Germline CDR1 and CDR2: LNHDA and SQIVND (reference sequence). The CDR3 region has the DNA TGTGCCACCTCCCCGGGGCCCTACTATCAGCCCCAGCATTTT. Translating gives CATSPGPYYQPQHF. Complete variable domain (other parts from reference TRBV19 and TRBJ1-5): DGGITQSPKYLFRKEGQNVTLSCEQNLNHDAMYWYRQDPGQGLRLIYYSQIVNDFQKGDIAEGYSVSREKKESFPLTVTSAQKNPTAFYLCATSPGPYYQPQHFGDGTRLSIL.

The rearrangement links TRBV28 to TRBJ1-3; maybe TRBD1 (5 bases). Germline lookup yields CDR1 MDHEN and CDR2 SYDVKM. The ends were cut back, 1 base at V and 0 bases at J, with 10 bases in the middle. The CDR3 has 16 residues. The CDR3 region has the DNA TGTGCCAGCAGTTTATTAGGGGACCGCTCTGGAAACACCATATATTTT. Amino acids: CASSLLGDRSGNTIYF.